Presented here are 17 T cell receptor beta chains from one specimen sequenced in a study of blood T cell repertoires in COVID-19 (dated by TCRdb to the early 2020s). The library was made by the immunoSEQ multiplex PCR assay. TCRdb carries this immuneACCESS record with in-frame sequences only. Its versions omit some clonotypes, under half of them owing to an unresolved V gene in the studies checked, with the rest unexplained. The sample records under 200,000 clones, around nine tenths of which are singletons. The top ten hold roughly 0.77% of the sample. Sequenced: PBMCs or T cells enriched from blood (not recorded which). The origin of the receptors is a young woman who had recovered from COVID-19.

The V and J genes are TRBV5-1 and TRBJ2-3, with 7 positions matching TRBD2. Unmatched junction bases numbered 6, after V lost 3 bases and J lost 2 bases. This CDR3 is built from 15 residues. CDR1 and CDR2 from the germline V gene are SGHRS and YFSETQ. The DNA for the CDR3 is TGCGCCAGCAGCTGGGGGGGTAGCGCCACAGATACGCAGTATTTT. Protein product: CASSWGGSATDTQYF.

The chain recombines TRBV19 with TRBJ1-1; 10 bases align to TRBD1. The CDR3 covers 15 residues. The ends lost 6 bases at V and 0 bases at J; junction bases unmatched: 4. CDR1 is LNHDA, CDR2 SQIVND, per germline (reference sequence). Written as DNA, the CDR3 is TGTGCCAGTAGGGGACAGGGGCATATGAACACTGAAGCTTTCTTT. This encodes CASRGQGHMNTEAFF.

The J gene is TRBJ1-4, the V gene TRBV28; D not certain. Germline CDR1 is MDHEN and CDR2 is SYDVKM. This CDR3 spans 12 amino acids. Trimming pared 5 bases from V and 8 bases from J, leaving 9 bases between. CDR3 loop: CASSVVGEKLFF. The CDR3 nucleotides are TGTGCCAGCAGTGTTGTGGGCGAAAAACTGTTTTTT.

The chain carries TRBV6-5 and TRBJ2-2, with D possibly matching TRBD2 (6 bases). The CDR3 loop spans 14 amino acids. Looked up from germline, CDR1 is MNHEY and CDR2 is SVGAGI. V gave up 2 bases and J gave up 5 bases, with 9 bases separating them. The DNA of the CDR3 is TGTGCCAGCAGTTACGACGGGGGAACCGGGGAGCTGTTTTTT. Amino acid sequence: CASSYDGGTGELFF.

V and J are TRBV28 and TRBJ2-7, with 11 nucleotides matching TRBD2. Germline CDR1 MDHEN, CDR2 SYDVKM. The CDR3 loop spans 15 amino acids. The J segment lost 6 bases and the V segment lost 5 bases, leaving 9 bases of the junction unmatched. CDR3 sequence (DNA): TGTGCCAGCAGTCCTACACTAGCGGGAGTTACCGAGCAGTACTTC. The encoded protein is CASSPTLAGVTEQYF.

V usage is TRBV5-1 and J usage is TRBJ1-1; TRBD1 agrees at 8 bases. The CDR3 has 14 amino acids. The germline gives CDR1 SGHRS, CDR2 YFSETQ. The V segment lost 8 bases and the J segment 1 base; nucleotides outside the gene matches: 7. DNA for the CDR3: TGCGCCAGTACCAGGGGGCGGGGGAACACTGAAGCTTTCTTT. This codes for CASTRGRGNTEAFF.

V and J are TRBV29-1 and TRBJ2-7, with D perhaps matching TRBD2 (6 bases). In germline, CDR1 is SQVTM, CDR2 ANQGSEA. V was trimmed by 4 bases and J by 4 bases, leaving 17 bases between them. The CDR3 contains 14 residues. The CDR3 is CSVGRGNRAYEQYF. For the CDR3, the DNA is TGCAGCGTTGGGAGGGGCAACAGAGCTTACGAGCAGTACTTC.

The chain recombines TRBV6-5 with TRBJ2-1; TRBD2 agrees at 13 bases. The CDR3 totals 14 residues. From germline, CDR1 is MNHEY and CDR2 SVGAGI. V was pared by 6 bases and J by 7 bases, with 3 bases of the junction left unmatched. The CDR3 protein is CASRGLAGVNEQFF. The CDR3 DNA is TGTGCCAGCAGAGGACTAGCGGGAGTTAATGAGCAGTTCTTC.

The CDR3 DNA reads as TGCGCCAGCAGCCAAACACGCTCCTACAATGAGCAGTTCTTC. Translated: CASSQTRSYNEQFF. The chain joins TRBV4-3 to TRBJ2-1, with no clear D. Trimming left V 2 bases short and J 0 bases short, with 5 bases between. The V gene's germline CDR1 is LGHNA and CDR2 YSLEER. The CDR3 is 14 residues long.

The CDR3 nucleotides are TGTGCCAGCAGTTCCCTAGGAATCGGGGAGTACAATGAGCAGTTCTTC. It codes for CASSSLGIGEYNEQFF. This chain joins TRBV27 and TRBJ2-1; D is perhaps TRBD2 (5 bases). V lost 4 bases, J lost 4 bases, and 17 bases lay in between. The CDR3 sequence is 16 residues long. The germline V gene encodes CDR1 MNHEY and CDR2 SMNVEV (reference sequence).

The chain employs TRBV5-1 and TRBJ2-3; weak D call: TRBD2 (5 bases). The ends were cut back, 4 bases at V and 0 bases at J, with 12 bases in the middle. Germline CDR1 SGHRS, CDR2 YFSETQ. The CDR3 is 15 residues long. The CDR3 DNA follows: TGCGCCAGCAGCACCCGGACTGGAAGCACAGATACGCAGTATTTT. Amino acids: CASSTRTGSTDTQYF.

The genes are TRBV6-2 or TRBV6-3 and TRBJ2-4; D uncertain. Trimming removed 5 bases from V and 0 bases from J, with 5 bases in between. Germline values: CDR1 MNHEY, CDR2 SVGEGT. CDR3 length: 13 residues. Here the CDR3 reads CASSGLAKNIQYF. Here the CDR3 DNA reads TGTGCCAGCAGTGGGCTAGCCAAAAACATTCAGTACTTC.

The CDR3 region is CASSLSGAGEQYF. For the CDR3, the DNA is TGTGCCAGCAGCCTTAGCGGGGCGGGTGAGCAGTACTTC. This chain uses TRBV7-3 with TRBJ2-7; 8 bases fit TRBD2. CDR3 length: 13 amino acids. Trimming cost V 5 bases and J 7 bases; bases outside gene matches: 7. The germline V gene encodes CDR1 SGHTA and CDR2 FQGTGA.

The rearrangement joins TRBV6-5 to TRBJ1-6, with 7 positions matching TRBD1. CDR3 length: 15 amino acids. Germline V gives CDR1 MNHEY, CDR2 SVGAGI. Trimming cost V 6 bases and J 8 bases; bases outside gene matches: 10. In DNA, the CDR3 is TGTGCCAGCAGCCGACTTGGACAGGAATATTCACCCCTCCACTTT. It translates to CASSRLGQEYSPLHF.

The chain uses TRBV15 and TRBJ2-5; 7 bases map to TRBD2. The CDR3 has 16 amino acids. The germline CDR1 and CDR2 sequences are LNHNV and YYDKDF (reference sequence). J lost 5 bases, V lost 3 bases, and 12 bases had no gene match. CDR3: CATSSPRERGGETQYF. DNA of the CDR3: TGTGCCACCAGCAGCCCCCGGGAGCGGGGCGGGGAGACCCAGTACTTC. The whole variable domain, remainder taken from reference TRBV15 and TRBJ2-5, is DAMVIQNPRYQVTQFGKPVTLSCSQTLNHNVMYWYQQKSSQAPKLLFHYYDKDFNNEADTPDNFQSRRPNTSFCFLDIRSPGLGDTAMYLCATSSPRERGGETQYFGPGTRLLVL.

The count of this clone is one. This sequence joins TRBV5-6 and TRBJ2-3; 16 bases map to TRBD2. This CDR3 comprises 15 residues. CDR1 SGHDT and CDR2 YYEEEE come from the germline V gene. Trimming cost V 3 bases and J 6 bases; bases outside gene matches: 1. The CDR3 sequence: CASSWGLAGGDTQYF. CDR3 bases: TGTGCCAGCAGCTGGGGACTAGCGGGAGGGGATACGCAGTATTTT.

The genes are TRBV2 and TRBJ2-5; tentatively, D is TRBD2 (5 bases). CDR3 length equals 12 residues. The V gene's germline CDR1 is SNHLY and CDR2 FYNNEI. Trimming shortened V by 8 bases and J by 4 bases, and 11 bases separated the two germline ends. As DNA, the CDR3 is TGTGCCAGCTGGTCGGGGAGAGAGACCCAGTACTTC. It yields the protein CASWSGRETQYF.